This T cell receptor beta chain was profiled in a study of CD8+ T cells in alopecia areata. Overall study results and limits: Clonality exceeded that of normal scalp in lesional scalp, most notably in alopecia totalis/universalis. Whereas mice showed it more clearly, TCR sharing across patients was murkier, possibly because of HLA.

Remarks on this clone: The antigen is unknown.

Germline lookup yields CDR1 MDHEN and CDR2 SYDVKM. The CDR3 has 12 residues. Trimming shortened V by 4 bases and J by 2 bases, and 5 bases separated the two germline ends. Once RNA had been extracted, it was reverse transcribed into cDNA to act as the sequencing template. Measured with immunoSEQ multiplex PCR; TCRdb has only the in-frame clones, and not every one. The sample carries around 80,000 clones, roughly half recorded once. The specimen sequenced was NKG2D-high CD8+ T cells sorted from blood. The sequence was collected from a human donor with alopecia areata. J is TRBJ1-1 and V is TRBV28; unclear D gene. The CDR3 region is CASSYGNTEAFF. As DNA, the CDR3 is TGTGCCAGCAGTTACGGTAACACTGAAGCTTTCTTT.